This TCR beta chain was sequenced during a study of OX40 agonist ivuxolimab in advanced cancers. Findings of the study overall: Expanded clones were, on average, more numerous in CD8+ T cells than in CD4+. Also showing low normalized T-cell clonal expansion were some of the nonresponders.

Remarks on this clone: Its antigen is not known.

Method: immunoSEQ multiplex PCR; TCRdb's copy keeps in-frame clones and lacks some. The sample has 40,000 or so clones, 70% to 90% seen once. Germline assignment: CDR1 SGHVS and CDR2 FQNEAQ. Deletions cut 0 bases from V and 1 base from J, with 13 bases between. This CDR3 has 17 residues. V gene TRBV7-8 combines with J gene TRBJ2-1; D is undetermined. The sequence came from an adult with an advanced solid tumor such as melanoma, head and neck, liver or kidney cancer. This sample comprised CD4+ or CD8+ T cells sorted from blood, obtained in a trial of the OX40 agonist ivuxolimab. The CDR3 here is CASSLAHSLPSYNEQFF. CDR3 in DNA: TGTGCCAGCAGCTTAGCCCATTCGCTCCCATCCTACAATGAGCAGTTCTTC.